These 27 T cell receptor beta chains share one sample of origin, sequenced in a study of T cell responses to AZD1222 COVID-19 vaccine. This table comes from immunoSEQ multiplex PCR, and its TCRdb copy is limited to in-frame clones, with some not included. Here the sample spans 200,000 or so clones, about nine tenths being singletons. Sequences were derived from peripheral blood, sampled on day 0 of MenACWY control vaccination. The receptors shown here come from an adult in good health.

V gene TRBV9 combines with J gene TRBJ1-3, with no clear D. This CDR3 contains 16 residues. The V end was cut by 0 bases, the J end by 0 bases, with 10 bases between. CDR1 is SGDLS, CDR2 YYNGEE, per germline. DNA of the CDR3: TGTGCCAGCAGCGTAGGGCAGGTGAGCTCTGGAAACACCATATATTTT. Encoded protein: CASSVGQVSSGNTIYF.

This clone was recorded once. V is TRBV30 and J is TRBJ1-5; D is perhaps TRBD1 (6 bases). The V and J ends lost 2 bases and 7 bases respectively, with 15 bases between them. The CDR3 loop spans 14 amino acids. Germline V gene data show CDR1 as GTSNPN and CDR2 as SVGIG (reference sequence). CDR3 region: CAWSTDSFGQPQHF. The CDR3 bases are TGTGCCTGGAGTACGGACAGCTTCGGACAGCCCCAGCATTTT.

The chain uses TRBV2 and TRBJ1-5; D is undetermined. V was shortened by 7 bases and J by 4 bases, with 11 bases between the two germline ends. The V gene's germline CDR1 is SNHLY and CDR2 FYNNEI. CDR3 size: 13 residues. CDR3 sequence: CASTGVGNQPQHF. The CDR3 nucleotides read TGTGCCAGCACCGGGGTTGGGAATCAGCCCCAGCATTTT.

CDR3 DNA sequence: TGTGCCAGCAGTCCAGGGGGAGGGATCTACGAGCAGTACTTC. It encodes CASSPGGGIYEQYF. The V and J genes are TRBV27 and TRBJ2-7, with D perhaps TRBD1 or TRBD2 (7 bases each). Trimming cost V 5 bases and J 3 bases, with 14 bases left between them. The CDR3 consists of 14 residues. The germline CDR1 and CDR2 sequences are MNHEY and SMNVEV (reference sequence).

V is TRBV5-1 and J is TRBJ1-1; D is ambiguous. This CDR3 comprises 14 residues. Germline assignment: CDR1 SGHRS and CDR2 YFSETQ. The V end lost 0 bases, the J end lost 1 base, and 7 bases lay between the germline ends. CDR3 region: CASSLAGGNTEAFF. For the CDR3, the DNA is TGCGCCAGCAGCTTGGCCGGAGGGAACACTGAAGCTTTCTTT.

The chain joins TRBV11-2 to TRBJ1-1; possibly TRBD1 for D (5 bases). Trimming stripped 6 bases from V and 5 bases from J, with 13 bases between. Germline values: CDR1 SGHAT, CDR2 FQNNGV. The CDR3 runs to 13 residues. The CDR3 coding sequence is TGTGCCAGCAGTCCTGGACGGGGGACTGAAGCTTTCTTT. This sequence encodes CASSPGRGTEAFF.

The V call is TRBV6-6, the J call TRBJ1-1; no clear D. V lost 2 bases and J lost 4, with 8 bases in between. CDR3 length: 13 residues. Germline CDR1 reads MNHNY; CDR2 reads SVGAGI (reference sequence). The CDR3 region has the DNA TGTGCCAGCAGTTACGGAGTAGGCACTGAAGCTTTCTTT. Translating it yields CASSYGVGTEAFF.

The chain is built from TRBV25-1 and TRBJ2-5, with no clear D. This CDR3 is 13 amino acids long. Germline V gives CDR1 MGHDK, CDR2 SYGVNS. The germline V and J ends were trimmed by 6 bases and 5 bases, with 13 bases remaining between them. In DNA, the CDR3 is TGTGCCAGCAGCCCTAGGGTGCGGGAGACCCAGTACTTC. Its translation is CASSPRVRETQYF.

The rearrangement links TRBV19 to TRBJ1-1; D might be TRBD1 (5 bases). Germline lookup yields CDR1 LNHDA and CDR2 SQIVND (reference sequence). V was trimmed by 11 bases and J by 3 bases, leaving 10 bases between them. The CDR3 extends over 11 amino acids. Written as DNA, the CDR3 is TGTGCCTCCCGCAGGGACACTGAAGCTTTCTTT. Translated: CASRRDTEAFF.

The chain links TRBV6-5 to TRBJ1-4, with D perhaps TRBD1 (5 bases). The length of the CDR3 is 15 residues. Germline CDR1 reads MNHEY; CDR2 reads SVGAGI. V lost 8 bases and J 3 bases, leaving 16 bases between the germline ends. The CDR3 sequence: CASDPVQGSNEKLFF. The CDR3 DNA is TGTGCCAGCGACCCAGTCCAGGGATCTAATGAAAAACTGTTTTTT.

The DNA for the CDR3 is TGTGCCAGTAGGATGACAGGCTCCTACGAGCAGTACTTC. This gives the protein CASRMTGSYEQYF. The chain uses TRBV19 and TRBJ2-7; TRBD1 is a possible D gene (6 bases). V was clipped by 6 bases and J by 0 bases, with 9 bases between them. The CDR3 extends over 13 amino acids. CDR1 LNHDA and CDR2 SQIVND come from the germline V gene (reference sequence).

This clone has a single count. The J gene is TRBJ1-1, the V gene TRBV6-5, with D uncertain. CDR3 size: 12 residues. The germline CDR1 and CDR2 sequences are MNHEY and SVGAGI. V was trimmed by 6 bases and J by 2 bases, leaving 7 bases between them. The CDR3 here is CASSRPNTEAFF. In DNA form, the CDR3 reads TGTGCCAGCAGCCGACCAAACACTGAAGCTTTCTTT.

CDR3 sequence (DNA): TGTGCCAGCAGCTTAAGTTGGGGTACCTACAATGAGCAGTTCTTC. Its protein is CASSLSWGTYNEQFF. This chain connects TRBV7-9 to TRBJ2-1; D uncertain. V lost 2 bases and J 2 bases, leaving 10 bases between the germline ends. The germline V gene encodes CDR1 SEHNR and CDR2 FQNEAQ (reference sequence). This CDR3 has 15 residues.

The CDR3 sequence: CASSDLAGTGELFF. As DNA, the CDR3 is TGCGCCAGCAGTGATCTAGCGGGCACCGGGGAGCTGTTTTTT. This chain links TRBV10-2 with TRBJ2-2, with TRBD2 identical over 8 bases. Germline V gives CDR1 WSHSY, CDR2 SAAADI. The CDR3 length is 14 residues. With 3 bases clipped from V and 4 bases from J, the junction kept 1 base outside the gene matches.

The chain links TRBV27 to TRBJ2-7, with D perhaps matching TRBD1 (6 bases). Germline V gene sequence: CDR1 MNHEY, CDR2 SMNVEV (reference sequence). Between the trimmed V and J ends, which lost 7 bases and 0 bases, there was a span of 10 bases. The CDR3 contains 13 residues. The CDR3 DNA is TGTGCCAGCATGGACAGACTCTCCTACGAGCAGTACTTC. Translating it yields CASMDRLSYEQYF.

This CDR3 is CASSLAPDNGYTF. The CDR3 DNA sequence: TGTGCCAGCAGCTTGGCGCCGGACAATGGCTACACCTTC. The chain employs TRBV5-4 and TRBJ1-2; D may be TRBD1 (5 bases). This CDR3 is 13 amino acids long. V was pared by 0 bases and J by 6 bases, with 9 bases between. CDR1 is SGHNT and CDR2 is YYREEE in the germline V gene (reference sequence).

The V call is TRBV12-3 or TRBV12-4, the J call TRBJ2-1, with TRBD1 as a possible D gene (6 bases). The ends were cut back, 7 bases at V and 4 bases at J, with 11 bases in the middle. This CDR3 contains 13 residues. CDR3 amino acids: CASTLGTYNEQFF. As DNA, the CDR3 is TGTGCCAGCACCTTGGGGACATACAATGAGCAGTTCTTC.

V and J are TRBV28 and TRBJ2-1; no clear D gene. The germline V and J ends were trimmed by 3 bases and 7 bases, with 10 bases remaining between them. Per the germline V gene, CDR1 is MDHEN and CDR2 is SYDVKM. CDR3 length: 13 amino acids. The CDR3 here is CASSFPWRNEQFF. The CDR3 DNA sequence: TGTGCCAGCAGTTTCCCTTGGCGGAATGAGCAGTTCTTC.

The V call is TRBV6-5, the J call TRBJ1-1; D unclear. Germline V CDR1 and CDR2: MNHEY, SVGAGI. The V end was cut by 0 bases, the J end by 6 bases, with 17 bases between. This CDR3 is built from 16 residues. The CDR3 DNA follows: TGTGCCAGCAGTTACTCTCTTCCAAGGGAACGGGCTGAAGCTTTCTTT. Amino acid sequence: CASSYSLPRERAEAFF.

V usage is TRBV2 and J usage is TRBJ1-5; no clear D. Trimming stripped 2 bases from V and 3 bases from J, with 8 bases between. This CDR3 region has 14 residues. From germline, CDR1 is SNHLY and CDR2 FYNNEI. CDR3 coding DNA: TGTGCCAGCAGTGAATCACAGAACAATCAGCCCCAGCATTTT. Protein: CASSESQNNQPQHF.

The CDR3 reads CASADGQNTEAFF. CDR3 DNA sequence: TGTGCCAGCGCGGACGGACAGAACACTGAAGCTTTCTTT. The chain combines TRBV6-6 with TRBJ1-1, with TRBD1 as a possible D gene (5 bases). The ends were cut back, 8 bases at V and 1 base at J, with 11 bases in the middle. The germline gives CDR1 MNHNY, CDR2 SVGAGI (reference sequence). The CDR3 has 13 amino acids.

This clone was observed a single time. The CDR3 DNA reads as TGTGCCAGCAGCCACGGACTGGGCTCCTACGAGCAGTACTTC. Translating gives CASSHGLGSYEQYF. The rearrangement joins TRBV28 to TRBJ2-7; a possible D gene is TRBD2 (5 bases). The CDR3 sequence is 14 residues long. V was pared by 6 bases and J by 0 bases, with 12 bases between. The germline V gene has CDR1 MDHEN and CDR2 SYDVKM.

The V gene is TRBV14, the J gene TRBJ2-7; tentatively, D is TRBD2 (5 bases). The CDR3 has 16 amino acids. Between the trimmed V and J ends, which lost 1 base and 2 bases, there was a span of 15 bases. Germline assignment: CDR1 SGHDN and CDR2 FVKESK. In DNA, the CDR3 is TGTGCCAGCAGCCAAGCTAGTGGGATCGGGGCCTACGAGCAGTACTTC. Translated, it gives CASSQASGIGAYEQYF. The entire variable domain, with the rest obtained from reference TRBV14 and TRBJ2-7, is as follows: EAGVTQFPSHSVIEKGQTVTLRCDPISGHDNLYWYRRVMGKEIKFLLHFVKESKQDESGMPNNRFLAERTGGTYSTLKVQPAELEDSGVYFCASSQASGIGAYEQYFGPGTRLTVT.

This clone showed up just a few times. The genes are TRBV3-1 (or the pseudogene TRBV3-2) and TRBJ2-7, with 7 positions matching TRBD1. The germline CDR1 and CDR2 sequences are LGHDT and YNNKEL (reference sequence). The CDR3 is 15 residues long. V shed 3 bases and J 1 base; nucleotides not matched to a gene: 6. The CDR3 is CASSHSDRRSYEQYF. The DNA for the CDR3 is TGTGCCAGCAGCCATTCGGACAGGCGATCCTACGAGCAGTACTTC.

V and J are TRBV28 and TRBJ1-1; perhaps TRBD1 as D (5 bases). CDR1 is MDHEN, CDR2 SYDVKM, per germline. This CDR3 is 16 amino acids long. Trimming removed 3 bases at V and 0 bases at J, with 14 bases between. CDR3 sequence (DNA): TGTGCCAGCAGTTTGCTCAGGGATGCTCTGAACACTGAAGCTTTCTTT. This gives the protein CASSLLRDALNTEAFF.

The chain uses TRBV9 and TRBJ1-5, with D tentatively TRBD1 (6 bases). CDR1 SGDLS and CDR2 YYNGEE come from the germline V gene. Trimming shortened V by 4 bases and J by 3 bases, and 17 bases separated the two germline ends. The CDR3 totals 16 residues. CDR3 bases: TGTGCCAGCAGCAAAGTATTAGGGACATCCAATCAGCCCCAGCATTTT. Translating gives CASSKVLGTSNQPQHF.

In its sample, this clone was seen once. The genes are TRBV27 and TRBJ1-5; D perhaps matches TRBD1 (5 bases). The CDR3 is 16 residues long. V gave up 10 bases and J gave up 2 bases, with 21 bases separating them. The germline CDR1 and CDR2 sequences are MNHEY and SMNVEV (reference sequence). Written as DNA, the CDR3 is TGTGCCACCCGAGCGCGGGGCCGGATAGGCAATCAGCCCCAGCATTTT. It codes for CATRARGRIGNQPQHF.